Below, 30 T cell receptor beta chains from the same sample are listed, as sequenced in a study of STAT3 mutations in large granular lymphocyte leukemia. Findings and limits, study-wide: Every T-cell large granular lymphocyte leukemia patient had at least one immunodominant TCR beta clonotype.

The antigens these receptors bind are not known. Libraries were prepared by immunoSEQ multiplex PCR; TCRdb keeps only in-frame clonotypes and omits some of them. The sample consists of 1,500 to 2,000 clones, under 60% of them appearing once. Specimen: peripheral blood mononuclear cells. The origin of the receptors is a man aged 60-69 years with T-cell large granular lymphocyte leukemia. Some clones in this sample may be carry-over from other donors' samples.

This clone came up a few times. V is TRBV7-9 and J is TRBJ2-7, with D perhaps assigned TRBD1 or TRBD2 (7 bases each). The germline gives CDR1 SEHNR, CDR2 FQNEAQ (reference sequence). The length of the CDR3 is 19 residues. V was pared by 2 bases and J by 0 bases, with 23 bases between. The CDR3 DNA is TGTGCCAGCAGCTTATTGCTCGGGCAGGGGGAGGGTTTCTCCTACGAGCAGTACTTC. Encoded protein: CASSLLLGQGEGFSYEQYF.

V usage is TRBV10-3 and J usage is TRBJ2-3; 9 nucleotides match TRBD2. V lost 6 bases, J lost 3 bases, and 7 bases stayed unmatched. The CDR3 length is 15 residues. Germline CDR1 is ENHRY and CDR2 is SYGVKD. CDR3 sequence reads: CAISLAGEGTDTQYF. CDR3 in DNA: TGTGCCATCAGCTTAGCGGGAGAAGGAACAGATACGCAGTATTTT.

There are a few counts of this clone. The chain has TRBV25-1 and TRBJ1-5; D may be TRBD1 (5 bases). CDR1 and CDR2 from the germline V gene are MGHDK and SYGVNS. This CDR3 is built from 13 residues. The V end lost 1 base, the J end lost 9 bases, and 10 bases lay between the germline ends. As DNA, the CDR3 is TGTGCCAGCAGTGAATCCGACAGTCGGCCCCAGCATTTT. Its translation: CASSESDSRPQHF.

This clone was counted a few times. The chain employs TRBV5-4 and TRBJ2-7; D call uncertain. CDR1 is SGHNT, CDR2 YYREEE, per germline (reference sequence). The V end was cut by 0 bases, the J end by 3 bases, with 4 bases between. The CDR3 has 12 residues. The CDR3 DNA reads as TGTGCCAGCAGCTTGGGGGACTACGAGCAGTACTTC. Protein: CASSLGDYEQYF.

This clone counts as large (0.1 to 1%). The chain has TRBV2 and TRBJ2-1; D gene ambiguous. V was clipped by 6 bases and J by 0 bases, with 15 bases between them. The germline V gene encodes CDR1 SNHLY and CDR2 FYNNEI. The CDR3 contains 16 residues. The CDR3 protein is CASSPPEWRSYNEQFF. The CDR3 bases are TGTGCCAGCAGCCCACCCGAGTGGCGCTCCTACAATGAGCAGTTCTTC.

The chain recombines TRBV25-1 with TRBJ1-2, with 7 bases lining up with TRBD1. Germline trimming cut 7 bases from V and 4 bases from J; bases unmatched to any gene: 9. Germline V CDR1 and CDR2: MGHDK, SYGVNS. CDR3 length: 14 amino acids. The CDR3 sequence is CASTTDDRAYGYTF. CDR3 DNA sequence: TGTGCCAGCACCACTGATGACAGGGCCTATGGCTACACCTTC.

This clone was recorded only once. The chain joins TRBV6-4 to TRBJ2-3; 8 nucleotides agree with TRBD2. The CDR3 length is 17 residues. V lost 2 bases, J lost 1 base, and 8 bases stayed unmatched. The germline V gene encodes CDR1 MRHNA and CDR2 SNTAGT. The chain's CDR3 is CASSDLAGGSGTDTQYF. CDR3 nucleotide sequence: TGTGCCAGCAGTGACCTGGCGGGAGGCTCGGGCACAGATACGCAGTATTTT.

The chain has TRBV7-9 and TRBJ2-1, with D maybe TRBD1 (6 bases). The V and J ends lost 4 bases and 8 bases respectively, with 9 bases between them. The CDR3 has 12 residues. Germline V CDR1 and CDR2: SEHNR, FQNEAQ (reference sequence). CDR3 in amino acids: CASSSSGDEQFF. In nucleotides, the CDR3 is TGTGCCAGCAGCTCCTCAGGGGATGAGCAGTTCTTC.

In this sample, this clone turned up a few times. The rearrangement joins TRBV5-4 to TRBJ2-1; 7 bases align to TRBD1. The CDR3 loop spans 16 amino acids. CDR1 SGHNT and CDR2 YYREEE come from the germline V gene (reference sequence). Trimming cost V 9 bases and J 3 bases; bases outside gene matches: 15. The CDR3 reads CATPGQSGESYNEQFF. The CDR3, as DNA: TGTGCCACTCCGGGACAGAGTGGGGAAAGCTACAATGAGCAGTTCTTC. Using reference TRBV5-4 and TRBJ2-1 for the parts outside the CDR3, the full variable domain is ETGVTQSPTHLIKTRGQQVTLRCSSQSGHNTVSWYQQALGQGPQFIFQYYREEENGRGNFPPRFSGLQFPNYSSELNVNALELDDSALYLCATPGQSGESYNEQFFGPGTRLTVL.

The rearrangement joins TRBV10-1 to TRBJ2-2; 7 bases line up with TRBD1. Germline loops: CDR1 WNHNN, CDR2 SYGVQD (reference sequence). This CDR3 contains 16 residues. With 4 bases clipped from V and 5 bases from J, the junction kept 10 bases outside the gene matches. In nucleotides, the CDR3 is TGCGCCAGCAGTGTCAGACGGGACAGCCAGACCGGGGAGCTGTTTTTT. Its protein product is CASSVRRDSQTGELFF.

In its sample, this clone was seen a few times. The chain links TRBV5-6 to TRBJ1-5, with a possible D match to TRBD1 (5 bases). This CDR3 has 12 residues. Germline V gene sequence: CDR1 SGHDT, CDR2 YYEEEE. V was pared by 4 bases and J by 7 bases, with 9 bases between. The CDR3 nucleotides read TGTGCCAGCAGCAAGGGGAGCCAGCCCCAGCATTTT. It is translated as CASSKGSQPQHF.

This clone has more than one count but fewer than ten. The CDR3 DNA is TGCGCCAGCAGCTTGGTGTGGGAACGGGGGAGCGATGGCTACACCTTC. This gives the protein CASSLVWERGSDGYTF. J is TRBJ1-2 and V is TRBV5-1; the D gene is possibly TRBD1 (5 bases). Trimming took 0 bases from V and 6 from J, leaving 18 bases between them. Per germline, CDR1 SGHRS and CDR2 YFSETQ. The CDR3 is 16 amino acids.

The chain couples TRBV10-3 to TRBJ2-5; the D call may be TRBD1 or TRBD2 (6 bases each). The germline gives CDR1 ENHRY, CDR2 SYGVKD. There are 15 residues in the CDR3. V shed 3 bases and J shed 5 bases, with 16 bases lying between them. Written as DNA, the CDR3 is TGTGCCATCAGTGACGGCAGGGGAGGTAGGGAGACCCAGTACTTC. Translated, it gives CAISDGRGGRETQYF.

This chain links TRBV5-1 with TRBJ2-7; D gene unclear. The germline CDR1 and CDR2 sequences are SGHRS and YFSETQ. The CDR3 consists of 12 residues. V was pared by 0 bases and J by 3 bases, with 4 bases between. CDR3 sequence (DNA): TGCGCCAGCAGCTTGGACCTCTACGAGCAGTACTTC. As protein: CASSLDLYEQYF.

The chain employs TRBV18 and TRBJ2-7; D ambiguous. CDR1 is KGHSH and CDR2 is LQKENI in the germline V gene. V gave up 0 bases and J gave up 5 bases, with 11 bases separating them. CDR3 length: 14 residues. CDR3 loop: CASSPPVPADEQYF. Here the CDR3 DNA reads TGTGCCAGCTCACCACCGGTACCAGCAGACGAGCAGTACTTC.

This chain links TRBV7-9 with TRBJ2-7; the D gene could be TRBD1 or TRBD2 (5 bases each). CDR1 SEHNR and CDR2 FQNEAQ come from the germline V gene (reference sequence). V lost 7 bases and J lost 5, with 12 bases in between. The CDR3 consists of 12 residues. For the CDR3, the DNA is TGTGCCAGCACCAAAACGGGACACGAGCAGTACTTC. It is translated as CASTKTGHEQYF.

The rearrangement uses TRBV6-5 and TRBJ1-2, with TRBD1 as a possible D gene (5 bases). CDR1 MNHEY and CDR2 SVGAGI come from the germline V gene. The CDR3 loop spans 15 amino acids. The V gene lost 8 bases and the J gene lost 0 bases, with 16 bases spanning the gap. The CDR3 DNA reads as TGTGCCAGCTCCGGGGCAGTCAGATCTAACTATGGCTACACCTTC. This codes for CASSGAVRSNYGYTF.

CDR3 DNA sequence: TGTGCCAGCAATACTGATCACAGGGGCTCCTACGAGCAGTACTTC. It encodes CASNTDHRGSYEQYF. The gene calls are TRBV6-6 and TRBJ2-7; 7 bases are a match to TRBD1. CDR1 is MNHNY and CDR2 is SVGAGI in the germline V gene (reference sequence). This CDR3 region has 15 residues. J gave up 0 bases and V 7 bases, and 9 bases lay outside the gene matches.

The V gene is TRBV6-5, the J gene TRBJ1-3; D is perhaps TRBD1 (5 bases). The CDR3 covers 15 residues. Germline assignment: CDR1 MNHEY and CDR2 SVGAGI. Trimming left V 4 bases short and J 7 bases short, with 17 bases between. CDR3 sequence reads: CASSSRVRVWNTIYF. CDR3 in DNA: TGTGCCAGCAGTTCCAGGGTTAGGGTCTGGAACACCATATATTTT.

V and J are TRBV15 and TRBJ1-1; D not certain. Germline lookup yields CDR1 LNHNV and CDR2 YYDKDF (reference sequence). The CDR3 extends over 15 amino acids. V was clipped by 1 base and J by 5 bases, with 14 bases between them. Here the CDR3 DNA reads TGTGCCACCAGCAGAGTTGGTACAGAATCGACTGAAGCTTTCTTT. Encoded protein: CATSRVGTESTEAFF.

The V call is TRBV27, the J call TRBJ1-5; no clear D gene. Between the trimmed V and J ends, which lost 8 bases and 0 bases, there was a span of 11 bases. The CDR3 is 14 residues long. The germline gives CDR1 MNHEY, CDR2 SMNVEV (reference sequence). The CDR3 here is CASYGRSSNQPQHF. As DNA, the CDR3 is TGTGCCAGCTATGGACGGAGTAGCAATCAGCCCCAGCATTTT.

The chain uses TRBV30 and TRBJ2-1; the D gene is possibly TRBD2 (6 bases). Trimming removed 3 bases at V and 7 bases at J, with 13 bases between. Per the germline V gene, CDR1 is GTSNPN and CDR2 is SVGIG (reference sequence). CDR3 length: 13 residues. The CDR3 loop is CAWRGTSRNEQFF. The CDR3 DNA sequence: TGTGCCTGGAGGGGAACTAGCCGGAATGAGCAGTTCTTC.

The chain links TRBV18 to TRBJ1-5, with D tentatively TRBD1 (6 bases). The CDR3 runs 13 residues. Per the germline V gene, CDR1 is KGHSH and CDR2 is LQKENI. Trimming left V 6 bases short and J 6 bases short, with 12 bases between. CDR3 in DNA: TGTGCCAGCTCGCCCCAGGGGAGTCAGCCCCAGCATTTT. Translated, it gives CASSPQGSQPQHF.

This clone was counted a few times. The rearrangement joins TRBV7-9 to TRBJ2-3, with D perhaps given as TRBD1 or TRBD2 (5 bases each). V lost 2 bases and J lost 5, with 14 bases in between. CDR3 size: 15 residues. Germline values: CDR1 SEHNR, CDR2 FQNEAQ (reference sequence). CDR3 protein: CASSLSLGEQDTQYF. The CDR3 region has the DNA TGTGCCAGCAGCTTAAGTTTGGGGGAGCAAGATACGCAGTATTTT.

The table lists this clone with a few counts. The chain joins TRBV29-1 to TRBJ1-2, with 8 bases that match TRBD1. The junction had 6 bases not matched to a gene; V was cut back by 2 bases and J by 4 bases. CDR3 length equals 14 residues. Germline CDR1 is SQVTM and CDR2 is ANQGSEA. In nucleotides, the CDR3 is TGCAGCGTTGAACAGGCAGGGGGCAGCTATGGCTACACCTTC. This gives the protein CSVEQAGGSYGYTF.

This chain connects TRBV5-1 to TRBJ1-2; D gene ambiguous. This CDR3 comprises 16 residues. V was trimmed by 7 bases and J by 0 bases, leaving 19 bases between them. Germline V gene lookup returns CDR1 SGHRS and CDR2 YFSETQ. In DNA, the CDR3 is TGCGCCAGCTTATGGGAGCCTGGTACAGCTAACTATGGCTACACCTTC. Protein: CASLWEPGTANYGYTF. The whole variable domain, remainder taken from reference TRBV5-1 and TRBJ1-2, is KAGVTQTPRYLIKTRGQQVTLSCSPISGHRSVSWYQQTPGQGLQFLFEYFSETQRNKGNFPGRFSGRQFSNSRSEMNVSTLELGDSALYLCASLWEPGTANYGYTFGSGTRLTVV.

The rearrangement joins TRBV9 to TRBJ2-6; D possibly corresponds to TRBD2 (6 bases). The CDR3 length is 18 residues. Between the trimmed V and J ends, which lost 3 bases and 2 bases, there was a span of 18 bases. Germline CDR1 and CDR2: SGDLS and YYNGEE. CDR3 sequence reads: CASSGPTRPLTGANVLTF. The CDR3 DNA sequence: TGTGCCAGCAGCGGACCGACTAGACCTCTTACTGGGGCCAACGTCCTGACTTTC.

The V and J genes are TRBV13 and TRBJ2-7; TRBD2 agrees at 13 bases. The V gene end was trimmed by 5 bases and the J gene end by 4 bases; junction bases not matched to a gene: 5. The length of the CDR3 is 15 residues. CDR1 is PRHDT, CDR2 FYEKMQ, per germline (reference sequence). CDR3 sequence (DNA): TGTGCCAGCAGCAGGGGACTAGCGGGAAGGTACGAGCAGTACTTC. This translates into CASSRGLAGRYEQYF.

This clone was detected only once. The chain recombines TRBV7-9 with TRBJ2-1; D remains unclear. CDR1 is SEHNR, CDR2 FQNEAQ, per germline (reference sequence). This CDR3 has 16 amino acids. The V end lost 0 bases, the J end lost 0 bases, and 9 bases lay between the germline ends. The CDR3 nucleotides are TGTGCCAGCAGCTTAGCGCGCGTGGGCTCCTACAATGAGCAGTTCTTC. Translation: CASSLARVGSYNEQFF. Complete variable domain (other parts from reference TRBV7-9 and TRBJ2-1): DTGVSQNPRHKITKRGQNVTFRCDPISEHNRLYWYRQTLGQGPEFLTYFQNEAQLEKSRLLSDRFSAERPKGSFSTLEIQRTEQGDSAMYLCASSLARVGSYNEQFFGPGTRLTVL.

The V call is TRBV5-1, the J call TRBJ2-3; a weak D match, TRBD2 (6 bases). Deletions cut 0 bases from V and 3 bases from J, with 11 bases between. This CDR3 spans 15 amino acids. Germline V gene data show CDR1 as SGHRS and CDR2 as YFSETQ. The CDR3 region is CASSLETGETDTQYF. DNA for the CDR3: TGCGCCAGCAGCTTGGAAACGGGAGAAACAGATACGCAGTATTTT.